These 14 T cell receptor beta chains originate from one sample sequenced in a study of T cell repertoires in cytomegalovirus infection. For these receptors, no antigen is known. TCRdb re-analysed the reads in MiXCR, keeping a single row per CDR3 protein. The table has some 560,000 distinct CDR3 sequences, around two fifths seen once. Sample: cultured PBMCs, taken from culture after CMV antigen stimulation. These receptors all stem from a human donor in good health (CMV status not recorded). Some clones in this sample may be carry-over from other donors' samples.

The V call is TRBV7-2, the J call TRBJ2-7; D is possibly TRBD2 (5 bases). Looked up from germline, CDR1 is SGHTA and CDR2 is FQGNSA. The CDR3 contains 12 residues. Trimming removed 5 bases at V and 4 bases at J, with 9 bases between. In DNA form, the CDR3 reads TGTGCCAGCAGCCAACTAGAATACGAGCAGTACTTC. Translated: CASSQLEYEQYF.

This clonotype has more than one count but fewer than ten. The chain is built from TRBV7-2 and TRBJ2-7; 7 nucleotides match TRBD2. The CDR3 spans 15 residues. Trimming at V came to 1 base and at J to 5 bases, leaving 8 bases not matched to a gene. Germline values: CDR1 SGHTA, CDR2 FQGNSA. The CDR3 is CASSLVAGVLDEQYF. The CDR3 region has the DNA TGTGCCAGCAGCTTAGTGGCGGGGGTTCTGGACGAGCAGTACTTC.

The rearrangement uses TRBV6-6 and TRBJ2-3, with 11 bases fitting TRBD2. Germline trimming cut 10 bases from V and 6 bases from J; bases unmatched to any gene: 6. This CDR3 contains 13 residues. Germline V gives CDR1 MNHNY, CDR2 SVGAGI (reference sequence). CDR3 bases: TGTGCCAACTCACTAGCGGGAGCGGATACGCAGTATTTT. This translates into CANSLAGADTQYF.

The rearrangement links TRBV12-3 or TRBV12-4 to TRBJ2-2; D perhaps matches TRBD1 (5 bases). This CDR3 spans 15 amino acids. V was pared by 1 base and J by 6 bases, with 12 bases between. This CDR3 reads CASSLVAGSAGELFF. Written as DNA, the CDR3 is TGTGCCAGCAGTTTAGTGGCAGGGTCGGCCGGGGAGCTGTTTTTT.

This clonotype was counted once. The rearrangement links TRBV28 to TRBJ1-1, with TRBD1 identical over 7 bases. Per the germline V gene, CDR1 is MDHEN and CDR2 is SYDVKM. The CDR3 has 16 amino acids. J gave up 0 bases and V 5 bases, and 9 bases lay outside the gene matches. The CDR3 DNA reads as TGTGCCAGCAGTCACAGGGACAGACAAGTGAACACTGAAGCTTTCTTT. Translating gives CASSHRDRQVNTEAFF.

There are a few counts of this clonotype. The chain recombines TRBV12-3 or TRBV12-4 with TRBJ2-5; either TRBD1 or TRBD2 may supply D (6 bases each). This CDR3 spans 14 amino acids. V was shortened by 3 bases and J by 5 bases, with 13 bases between the two germline ends. CDR3 amino acids: CASSFGGSRETQYF. CDR3 nucleotide sequence: TGTGCCAGCAGTTTCGGGGGCTCCAGGGAGACCCAGTACTTC.

This clonotype has more than one count but fewer than ten. The chain's CDR3 is CASSSSTVSGELFF. The DNA of the CDR3 is TGTGCCAGCAGCTCCTCGACCGTCTCCGGGGAGCTGTTTTTT. The chain uses TRBV7-2 and TRBJ2-2; unclear D gene. The CDR3 loop spans 14 amino acids. In germline, CDR1 is SGHTA, CDR2 FQGNSA. With 4 bases removed from V and 6 bases from J, the gap between germline ends came to 12 bases. The full variable domain, its missing parts supplied by reference TRBV7-2 and TRBJ2-2, is GAGVSQSPSNKVTEKGKDVELRCDPISGHTALYWYRQSLGQGLEFLIYFQGNSAPDKSGLPSDRFSAERTGGSVSTLTIQRTQQEDSAVYLCASSSSTVSGELFFGEGSRLTVL.

The genes are TRBV20-1 and TRBJ1-5; a possible D gene is TRBD1 (6 bases). Germline lookup yields CDR1 DFQATT and CDR2 SNEGSKA (reference sequence). The CDR3 length is 15 residues. V was pared by 3 bases and J by 2 bases, with 14 bases between. The CDR3 here is CSASIRGQGNQPQHF. CDR3 sequence (DNA): TGCAGTGCTAGTATCCGGGGGCAAGGCAATCAGCCCCAGCATTTT.

This chain links TRBV6-6 with TRBJ1-2; maybe TRBD1 (6 bases). CDR1 and CDR2 from the germline V gene are MNHNY and SVGAGI (reference sequence). The CDR3 contains 14 residues. The V gene lost 10 bases and the J gene lost 7 bases, with 22 bases spanning the gap. The CDR3 spells CATNPRTAYGGYTF. Written as DNA, the CDR3 is TGTGCCACCAACCCCAGGACAGCTTACGGTGGCTACACCTTC.

The V gene is TRBV7-2, the J gene TRBJ2-5, with TRBD2 identical over 7 bases. This CDR3 is 14 amino acids long. CDR1 is SGHTA, CDR2 FQGNSA, per germline. V trimming: 5 bases; J trimming: 6 bases; junction bases outside the gene matches: 9. The CDR3 coding sequence is TGTGCCAGCAGCGCCCGGGGAGGGGCGAAGACCCAGTACTTC. Protein: CASSARGGAKTQYF.

The V call is TRBV7-2, the J call TRBJ2-7; a weak D match, TRBD2 (5 bases). V lost 6 bases to trimming and J lost 6 bases, with 12 bases between them. The CDR3 is made up of 12 amino acids. Germline CDR1 is SGHTA and CDR2 is FQGNSA. The CDR3 loop reads CASSLQRPEQYF. CDR3 DNA sequence: TGTGCCAGCAGTCTACAGCGGCCCGAGCAGTACTTC.

This chain joins TRBV5-6 and TRBJ2-7; 12 bases are a match to TRBD2. The CDR3 length is 16 residues. Germline CDR1 and CDR2: SGHDT and YYEEEE. The trim removed 3 bases at V and 2 bases at J, leaving 6 bases unmatched. This CDR3 reads CASSWGGLAGTYEQYF. The CDR3 DNA sequence: TGTGCCAGCAGCTGGGGGGGACTAGCGGGTACCTACGAGCAGTACTTC.

This clonotype has only a few counts. The chain employs TRBV2 and TRBJ2-2; 8 bases match TRBD2. Germline V CDR1 and CDR2: SNHLY, FYNNEI. CDR3 length: 14 amino acids. The V gene end was trimmed by 10 bases and the J gene end by 0 bases; junction bases not matched to a gene: 4. CDR3 DNA sequence: TGTGCCACCCGGGGGGGGCCGAACACCGGGGAGCTGTTTTTT. Residues: CATRGGPNTGELFF. Full variable domain (rest looked up from reference TRBV2 and TRBJ2-2): EPEVTQTPSHQVTQMGQEVILRCVPISNHLYFYWYRQILGQKVEFLVSFYNNEISEKSEIFDDQFSVERPDGSNFTLKIRSTKLEDSAMYFCATRGGPNTGELFFGEGSRLTVL.

The CDR3 is CASSPRQGSNGYTF. As DNA, the CDR3 is TGTGCCAGCAGTCCCCGACAGGGTTCAAATGGCTACACCTTC. The chain couples TRBV12-3 or TRBV12-4 to TRBJ1-2; TRBD1 aligns across 7 bases. This CDR3 comprises 14 residues. The V and J ends lost 5 bases and 6 bases, in that order; junction bases with no gene match: 9.